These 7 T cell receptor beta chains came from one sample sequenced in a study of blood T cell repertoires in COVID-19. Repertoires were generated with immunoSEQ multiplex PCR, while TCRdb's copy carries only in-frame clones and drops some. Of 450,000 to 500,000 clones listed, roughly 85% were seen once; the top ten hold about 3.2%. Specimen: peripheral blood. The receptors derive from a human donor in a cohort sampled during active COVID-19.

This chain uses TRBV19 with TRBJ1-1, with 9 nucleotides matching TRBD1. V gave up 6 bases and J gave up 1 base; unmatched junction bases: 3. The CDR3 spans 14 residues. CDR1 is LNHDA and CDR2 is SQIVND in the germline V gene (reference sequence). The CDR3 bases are TGTGCCAGTAGCAACAGGGGGCAGAACACTGAAGCTTTCTTT. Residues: CASSNRGQNTEAFF.

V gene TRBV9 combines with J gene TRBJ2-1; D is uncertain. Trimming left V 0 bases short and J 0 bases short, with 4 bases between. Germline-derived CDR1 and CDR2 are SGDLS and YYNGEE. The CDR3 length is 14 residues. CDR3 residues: CASSVELSYNEQFF. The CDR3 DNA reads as TGTGCCAGCAGCGTAGAACTCTCCTACAATGAGCAGTTCTTC. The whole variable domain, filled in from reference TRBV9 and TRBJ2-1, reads DSGVTQTPKHLITATGQRVTLRCSPRSGDLSVYWYQQSLDQGLQFLIQYYNGEERAKGNILERFSAQQFPDLHSELNLSSLELGDSALYFCASSVELSYNEQFFGPGTRLTVL.

The chain's CDR3 is CASKHNVPTGSKGNTEAFF. The CDR3 bases are TGTGCCAGCAAACACAATGTGCCGACAGGGTCAAAAGGAAACACTGAAGCTTTCTTT. The V call is TRBV27, the J call TRBJ1-1; TRBD1 agrees at 7 bases. V shed 7 bases and J 2 bases; nucleotides not matched to a gene: 22. CDR1 is MNHEY, CDR2 SMNVEV, per germline (reference sequence). There are 19 residues in the CDR3.

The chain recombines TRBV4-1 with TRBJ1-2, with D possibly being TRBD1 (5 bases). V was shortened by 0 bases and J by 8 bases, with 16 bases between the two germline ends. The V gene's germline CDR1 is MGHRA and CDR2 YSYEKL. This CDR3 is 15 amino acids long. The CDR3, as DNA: TGCGCCAGCAGCCAAGATCGGGAAGGGGCGGGGGGCTACACCTTC. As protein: CASSQDREGAGGYTF.

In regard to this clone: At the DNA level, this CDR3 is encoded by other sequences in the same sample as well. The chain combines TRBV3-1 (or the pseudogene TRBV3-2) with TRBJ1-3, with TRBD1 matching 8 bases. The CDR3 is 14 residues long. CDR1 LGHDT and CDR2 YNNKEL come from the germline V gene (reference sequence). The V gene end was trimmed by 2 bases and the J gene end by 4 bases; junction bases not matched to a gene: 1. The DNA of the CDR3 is TGTGCCAGCAGCCAACAGGGGGCGGGAAACACCATATATTTT. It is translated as CASSQQGAGNTIYF.

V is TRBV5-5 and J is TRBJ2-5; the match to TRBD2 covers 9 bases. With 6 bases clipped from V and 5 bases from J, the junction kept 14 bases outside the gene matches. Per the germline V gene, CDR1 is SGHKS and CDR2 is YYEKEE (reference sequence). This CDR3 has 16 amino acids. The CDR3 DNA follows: TGTGCCAGCAACATAAATAGCGGGAGTGTCCGGGAGACCCAGTACTTC. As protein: CASNINSGSVRETQYF.

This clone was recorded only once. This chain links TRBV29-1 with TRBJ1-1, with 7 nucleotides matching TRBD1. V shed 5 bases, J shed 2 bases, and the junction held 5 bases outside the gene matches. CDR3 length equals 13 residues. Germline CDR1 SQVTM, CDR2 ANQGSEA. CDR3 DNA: TGCAGCGTTTGCCGGGACAGAAACACTGAAGCTTTCTTT. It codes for CSVCRDRNTEAFF.